The clone carrying this TCR beta chain is medium-sized. This entry comes from a study of graft-versus-host responses after intestinal transplantation. In the study overall: The study gave all recipients anti-thymocyte globulin induction, then tacrolimus and steroids for 2 to 3 years. Study-wide results and caveats: Among recipient marrow samples, GvH clones were found; some appeared first in ileum or blood.

The CDR3 covers 14 residues. The germline V gene has CDR1 LNHDA and CDR2 SQIVND (reference sequence). With 5 bases removed from V and 4 bases from J, the gap between germline ends came to 13 bases. Produced via immunoSEQ multiplex PCR; TCRdb's table is partial and in-frame only. The data show several thousand clones, 20% to 25% seen once. The J gene is TRBJ2-3, the V gene TRBV19; unclear D gene. Sample: alloreactive CD4+ T cells from a mixed lymphocyte reaction culture, taken before transplantation. Subset of the sample: CFSE-low proliferating T cells sorted from roughly six-day pre-transplant mixed lymphocyte reaction (GvH or HvG direction). The TCR comes from a human patient who was an organ donor for intestinal transplantation. CDR3 coding DNA: TGTGCCAGTAGTTTTCGTTGGGTTCCAGATACGCAGTATTTT. Translation gives CASSFRWVPDTQYF.